The 22 T cell receptor beta chains presented below share a single source sample, sequenced in a study of T cell repertoires in cytomegalovirus infection. Via MiXCR, TCRdb re-called the reads, giving one row per CDR3 protein. The sample has tens of thousands of distinct CDR3 sequences, 20% to 30% seen once. These receptors' antigens are unknown. The sequences come from CD8+ T cells from cultured PBMCs, collected from culture after CMV antigen stimulation. These receptors all stem from a human donor in good health (CMV status not recorded). Some clones in this sample may be carry-over from other donors' samples.

Written as DNA, the CDR3 is TGCGCCAGCAGCTTGCGACGAACAGGGGGTCCCACTGAAGCTTTCTTT. It specifies CASSLRRTGGPTEAFF. This sequence joins TRBV5-1 and TRBJ1-1; TRBD1 matches 8 bases. The CDR3 covers 16 residues. J was trimmed by 4 bases and V by 1 base; bases with no gene match: 9. Germline assignment: CDR1 SGHRS and CDR2 YFSETQ.

The sample holds a few counts of this clonotype. V gene TRBV19 combines with J gene TRBJ1-1; unclear D gene. This CDR3 is 15 amino acids long. Germline V gives CDR1 LNHDA, CDR2 SQIVND (reference sequence). V lost 1 base, J lost 0 bases, and 9 bases lay in between. The CDR3 loop reads CASSIGPQLNTEAFF. CDR3 DNA sequence: TGTGCCAGTAGTATAGGGCCCCAATTGAACACTGAAGCTTTCTTT.

This clonotype was counted a few times. This chain connects TRBV20-1 to TRBJ2-1, with 10 positions matching TRBD2. Germline V lookup: CDR1 DFQATT, CDR2 SNEGSKA (reference sequence). There are 19 residues in the CDR3. The junction had 14 bases not matched to a gene; V was cut back by 3 bases and J by 0 bases. The DNA for the CDR3 is TGCAGTGCTAGCACTCCCGGGACTAGCGTTCCCTACTCCTACAATGAGCAGTTCTTC. Residues: CSASTPGTSVPYSYNEQFF.

The chain joins TRBV27 to TRBJ2-7; weak D call: TRBD2 (6 bases). CDR3 length: 11 amino acids. Germline V gene data show CDR1 as MNHEY and CDR2 as SMNVEV (reference sequence). The V end lost 3 bases, the J end lost 13 bases, and 13 bases lay between the germline ends. The CDR3 DNA follows: TGTGCCAGCAGTTTGGGGGGACCCGTTTACTTC. It codes for CASSLGGPVYF.

The chain carries TRBV6-1 and TRBJ2-7; TRBD1 matches at 9 bases. The CDR3 is 15 residues long. With 2 bases clipped from V and 4 bases from J, the junction kept 6 bases outside the gene matches. Looked up from germline, CDR1 is MNHNS and CDR2 is SASEGT. Written as DNA, the CDR3 is TGTGCCAGCAGTGAATACAGGGGGCCCGAGTACGAGCAGTACTTC. It codes for CASSEYRGPEYEQYF.

This chain's CDR3 is CSASRETNTGELFF. The CDR3 nucleotides read TGCAGTGCTAGCAGGGAGACGAACACCGGGGAGCTGTTTTTT. The chain couples TRBV20-1 to TRBJ2-2, with D tentatively TRBD1 or TRBD2 (5 bases each). The germline V gene has CDR1 DFQATT and CDR2 SNEGSKA (reference sequence). The V gene lost 3 bases and the J gene lost 0 bases, with 8 bases spanning the gap. The CDR3 runs 14 residues.

Comments on this clonotype: This may stem from a read error, because a much larger clone lies one nucleotide away. The chain joins TRBV11-2 to TRBJ2-5, with D possibly TRBD1 on 6 matching bases. This CDR3 comprises 15 residues. CDR1 and CDR2 (germline): SGHAT, FQNNGV. In DNA, the CDR3 is TGTGCCAACAGCCTGGGGGCGACAGCCCAAGAGACCCAGTACTTC. The encoded protein is CANSLGATAQETQYF.

This clonotype has a count of ten or more. The V and J genes are TRBV7-2 and TRBJ1-6; D gene unclear. CDR3 size: 15 residues. Trimming took 1 base from V and 5 from J, leaving 9 bases between them. Germline V CDR1 and CDR2: SGHTA, FQGNSA. The CDR3 DNA follows: TGTGCCAGCAGCTTAGGACCAGGCGATAATTCACCCCTCCACTTT. It is translated as CASSLGPGDNSPLHF.

This clonotype came up a few times. This rearrangement joins TRBV27 to TRBJ1-2, with TRBD1 matching 9 bases. Germline loops: CDR1 MNHEY, CDR2 SMNVEV (reference sequence). With 5 bases clipped from V and 8 bases from J, the junction kept 9 bases outside the gene matches. This CDR3 spans 14 amino acids. CDR3 nucleotides: TGTGCCAGCAGTCCAAGGACAGGGGCCCAGGGCTACACCTTC. This encodes CASSPRTGAQGYTF.

This clonotype was observed many times. The chain combines TRBV7-2 with TRBJ2-5; 7 bases line up with TRBD1. Germline trimming cut 1 base from V and 5 bases from J; bases unmatched to any gene: 7. The CDR3 runs 15 residues. Germline CDR1 is SGHTA and CDR2 is FQGNSA. CDR3 sequence: CASSLVRQGRETQYF. The CDR3 DNA sequence: TGTGCCAGCAGCTTAGTACGACAGGGAAGGGAGACCCAGTACTTC.

This clonotype was counted a few times. V is TRBV14 and J is TRBJ2-1; a possible D gene is TRBD2 (6 bases). Germline V gene sequence: CDR1 SGHDN, CDR2 FVKESK. The length of the CDR3 is 13 residues. Trimming stripped 4 bases from V and 4 bases from J, with 8 bases between. CDR3 in DNA: TGTGCCAGCAGCCCGGGGACTTACAATGAGCAGTTCTTC. Protein product: CASSPGTYNEQFF.

This clonotype came up a few times. This chain uses TRBV7-6 with TRBJ2-7; D is perhaps TRBD2 (7 bases). Germline lookup yields CDR1 SGHVS and CDR2 FNYEAQ. This CDR3 spans 14 amino acids. Trimming removed 4 bases at V and 5 bases at J, with 15 bases between. CDR3 coding DNA: TGTGCCAGCAGCTCCCGGGGGGCGGGGAACGAGCAGTACTTC. Translated: CASSSRGAGNEQYF.

CDR3 protein: CASSPWDSGSTEAFF. In DNA form, the CDR3 reads TGTGCCAGCTCACCATGGGACAGCGGGAGTACTGAAGCTTTCTTT. The chain couples TRBV18 to TRBJ1-1, with TRBD1 matching 7 bases. Germline loops: CDR1 KGHSH, CDR2 LQKENI. The CDR3 totals 15 residues. The junction had 8 bases not matched to a gene; V was cut back by 2 bases and J by 5 bases.

This chain joins TRBV19 and TRBJ2-1, with 9 positions matching TRBD2. V was pared by 3 bases and J by 7 bases, with 4 bases of the junction left unmatched. From germline, CDR1 is LNHDA and CDR2 SQIVND (reference sequence). The CDR3 consists of 14 residues. The CDR3 DNA reads TGTGCCAGTAGTATGTCCCTAGCGGGAAATGAGCAGTTCTTC. Protein sequence: CASSMSLAGNEQFF. Based on the CDR3 plus reference TRBV19 and TRBJ2-1, the full variable domain is DGGITQSPKYLFRKEGQNVTLSCEQNLNHDAMYWYRQDPGQGLRLIYYSQIVNDFQKGDIAEGYSVSREKKESFPLTVTSAQKNPTAFYLCASSMSLAGNEQFFGPGTRLTVL.

The chain joins TRBV6-5 to TRBJ1-5; maybe TRBD1 (5 bases). CDR1 MNHEY and CDR2 SVGAGI come from the germline V gene. The CDR3 is made up of 15 amino acids. V was shortened by 5 bases and J by 2 bases, with 13 bases between the two germline ends. CDR3 amino acids: CASSPREGGNQPQHF. The DNA of the CDR3 is TGTGCCAGCAGTCCGAGGGAAGGGGGCAATCAGCCCCAGCATTTT.

This clonotype was picked up a small number of times. This chain links TRBV11-3 with TRBJ2-7; D tentatively reads TRBD1 or TRBD2 (5 bases each). The CDR3 runs 15 residues. Germline V gene sequence: CDR1 SGHNT, CDR2 YENEEA. Trimming took off 0 bases at V and 0 bases at J, with 9 bases between the two ends. In DNA, the CDR3 is TGTGCCAGCAGCTTAGATCTCGGGACCTCCTACGAGCAGTACTTC. Translating it yields CASSLDLGTSYEQYF. The full variable domain, completed using reference TRBV11-3 and TRBJ2-7, is EAGVVQSPRYKIIEKKQPVAFWCNPISGHNTLYWYLQNLGQGPELLIRYENEEAVDDSQLPKDRFSAERLKGVDSTLKIQPAELGDSAVYLCASSLDLGTSYEQYFGPGTRLTVT.

In the case of this clonotype: An end of the junction differs from the germline gene, which may be a read error. The V gene is TRBV9, the J gene TRBJ1-2; no clear D. The CDR3 loop spans 12 amino acids. The germline gives CDR1 SGDLS, CDR2 YYNGEE. The CDR3: CASKSFLYGHTF. The CDR3 coding sequence is TGTGCCAGCAAGAGTTTCCTCTATGGCCACACCTTC.

V is TRBV23-1 and J is TRBJ2-3; no clear D. TRBV23-1 is an ORF; its function is uncertain. V was trimmed by 8 bases and J by 1 base, leaving 22 bases between them. The CDR3 totals 17 residues. The CDR3 nucleotides read TGCGCCAGCTTAGCCGGGCCCTACACCAAACGCACAGATACGCAGTATTTT. It encodes CASLAGPYTKRTDTQYF.

Only a few counts were recorded for this clonotype. This rearrangement joins TRBV4-3 to TRBJ2-7, with 7 bases identical to TRBD1. J lost 3 bases, V lost 0 bases, and 14 bases had no gene match. The CDR3 is 18 residues long. Germline lookup yields CDR1 LGHNA and CDR2 YSLEER. CDR3 protein: CASSQEVGSAGGFYEQYF. In nucleotides, the CDR3 is TGCGCCAGCAGCCAAGAAGTGGGTTCGGCAGGGGGATTCTACGAGCAGTACTTC.

With respect to this clonotype: One end of the junction is discordant with germline, which a read error may explain. The chain recombines TRBV14 with TRBJ2-7; TRBD1 might be the D (6 bases). CDR3 length: 18 amino acids. CDR1 and CDR2 from the germline V gene are SGHDN and FVKESK. CDR3 bases: TGTGTCAGCAGCCCATCCGGTGGGGGCCGCCACGGGTCCTACGAGCAGTACTTC. Translating it yields CVSSPSGGGRHGSYEQYF. Supplemented by reference TRBV14 and TRBJ2-7, the full variable domain reads EAGVTQFPSHSVIEKGQTVTLRCDPISGHDNLYWYRRVMGKEIKFLLHFVKESKQDESGMPNNRFLAERTGGTYSTLKVQPAELEDSGVYFCVSSPSGGGRHGSYEQYFGPGTRLTVT.

Many counts were recorded for this clonotype. The V and J genes are TRBV2 and TRBJ2-2; D is unresolved. CDR1 SNHLY and CDR2 FYNNEI come from the germline V gene. The CDR3 has 12 amino acids. The germline V and J ends were trimmed by 7 bases and 3 bases, with 6 bases remaining between them. CDR3 protein: CASNKDTGELFF. The DNA for the CDR3 is TGTGCCAGCAACAAGGACACCGGGGAGCTGTTTTTT.

V usage is TRBV4-1 and J usage is TRBJ1-2, with D unclear. V lost 0 bases to trimming and J lost 2 bases, with 19 bases between them. Looked up from germline, CDR1 is MGHRA and CDR2 is YSYEKL. The CDR3 length is 18 residues. In nucleotides, the CDR3 is TGCGCCAGCAGCCAAGATCTTGGGAACAGAGCCACGAACTATGGCTACACCTTC. Its protein product is CASSQDLGNRATNYGYTF.